These 24 T cell receptor beta chains were sequenced from one sample in a study of regulatory T cells in long-lasting Graves disease. Construction of TCR beta libraries relied on iRepertoire HTBI primers and on Arm-PCR targeting CDR3 regions. TCRdb itself ran the multiplex PCR reads through MiXCR, one entry per CDR3 protein. The data contain about 370,000 distinct CDR3 sequences, roughly a sixth of them seen just once; the ten biggest clones take up about a fifth. As to time point: newly diagnosed GD, antithyroid drugs for less than 3 months. Isolated PBMC RNA provided the starting material for the TCR library. The material sequenced was peripheral blood mononuclear cells (PBMCs), taken at new diagnosis, from a patient treated with antithyroid drugs. Source of these receptors: a female donor with Graves disease.

This clonotype was recorded at least ten times. V is TRBV3-1 and J is TRBJ1-1, with 11 positions matching TRBD1. The V segment lost 4 bases and the J segment 5 bases; nucleotides outside the gene matches: 3. Germline V lookup: CDR1 LGHDT, CDR2 YNNKEL (reference sequence). The CDR3 is 14 amino acids. This chain's CDR3 is CASSRGTGGTEAFF. Here the CDR3 DNA reads TGTGCCAGCAGCCGAGGGACAGGGGGAACTGAAGCTTTCTTT.

This clonotype was observed many times. One junction end does not reproduce the germline sequence, and a read error may be involved. V gene TRBV14 combines with J gene TRBJ1-2, with 9 nucleotides matching TRBD1. This CDR3 contains 13 residues. CDR1 and CDR2 (germline): SGHDN, FVKESK. The CDR3 nucleotides read TGTGCCAGCAGCCAAGCAGTACAGGGGGCAACCCTCTTC. Amino acids: CASSQAVQGATLF.

At least ten counts were recorded for this clonotype. CDR3 loop: CASFGQTGELFF. The CDR3 coding sequence is TGTGCCAGCTTCGGTCAAACCGGGGAGCTGTTTTTT. The chain links TRBV12-3 or TRBV12-4 to TRBJ2-2; D not resolved. The CDR3 consists of 12 residues. Trimming shortened V by 8 bases and J by 5 bases, and 9 bases separated the two germline ends.

This sequence joins TRBV29-1 and TRBJ2-2; TRBD1 might be the D (6 bases). Looked up from germline, CDR1 is SQVTM and CDR2 is ANQGSEA. The V end lost 0 bases, the J end lost 0 bases, and 11 bases lay between the germline ends. The length of the CDR3 is 16 residues. The CDR3 region has the DNA TGCAGCGTTGAAGATTCAGCAGGGGCGAACACCGGGGAGCTGTTTTTT. Translating gives CSVEDSAGANTGELFF.

This clonotype was seen a handful of times. The genes are TRBV7-6 and TRBJ2-2, with a weak D call TRBD1 (6 bases). CDR3 length: 12 amino acids. The V and J ends lost 5 bases and 8 bases respectively, with 9 bases between them. From germline, CDR1 is SGHVS and CDR2 FNYEAQ. The CDR3 sequence is CASSPGEGELFF. For the CDR3, the DNA is TGTGCCAGCAGCCCAGGGGAGGGGGAGCTGTTTTTT. The entire variable domain, with the rest obtained from reference TRBV7-6 and TRBJ2-2, is as follows: GAGVSQSPRYKVTKRGQDVALRCDPISGHVSLYWYRQALGQGPEFLTYFNYEAQQDKSGLPNDRFSAERPEGSISTLTIQRTEQRDSAMYRCASSPGEGELFFGEGSRLTVL.

The CDR3: CSARPWGRGDNEQFF. In nucleotides, the CDR3 is TGCAGTGCTAGACCCTGGGGCAGGGGGGACAATGAGCAGTTCTTC. The gene calls are TRBV20-1 and TRBJ2-1; D might be TRBD1 (7 bases). Germline CDR1 reads DFQATT; CDR2 reads SNEGSKA (reference sequence). This CDR3 contains 15 residues. V was cut by 2 bases and J by 5 bases, with 16 bases left in between.

This chain uses TRBV28 with TRBJ1-4, with D tentatively TRBD1 (5 bases). The CDR3 has 14 amino acids. Germline V CDR1 and CDR2: MDHEN, SYDVKM. Trimming cost V 7 bases and J 8 bases, with 17 bases left between them. CDR3 nucleotides: TGTGCCAGCAATAGGAGGGGAAGGGTGGAAAAACTGTTTTTT. Amino acid sequence: CASNRRGRVEKLFF. Full variable domain (rest looked up from reference TRBV28 and TRBJ1-4): DVKVTQSSRYLVKRTGEKVFLECVQDMDHENMFWYRQDPGLGLRLIYFSYDVKMKEKGDIPEGYSVSREKKERFSLILESASTNQTSMYLCASNRRGRVEKLFFGSGTQLSVL.

The CDR3 sequence: CASSSGRDRGRRSYEQYF. The CDR3 bases are TGTGCCAGCAGCTCAGGTCGCGACAGGGGCCGCCGCAGTTACGAGCAGTACTTC. This sequence joins TRBV14 and TRBJ2-7, with TRBD1 matching over 8 bases. With V trimmed by 5 bases and J by 4 bases, 19 bases remained unmatched. The CDR3 length is 18 residues. Germline lookup yields CDR1 SGHDN and CDR2 FVKESK.

This clonotype showed up many times. The chain recombines TRBV20-1 with TRBJ2-3; D call uncertain. CDR3 length: 10 amino acids. Per the germline V gene, CDR1 is DFQATT and CDR2 is SNEGSKA (reference sequence). Trimming cost V 7 bases and J 6 bases, with 8 bases left between them. Here the CDR3 reads CSGIKDTQYF. The DNA for the CDR3 is TGCAGTGGGATCAAGGATACGCAGTATTTT.

This clonotype appeared a few times. The rearrangement links TRBV20-1 to TRBJ1-3; a possible D gene is TRBD1 (5 bases). This CDR3 has 15 residues. Trimming shortened V by 5 bases and J by 4 bases, and 18 bases separated the two germline ends. The germline gives CDR1 DFQATT, CDR2 SNEGSKA (reference sequence). CDR3 residues: CSAWGYSGSGNTIYF. CDR3 nucleotides: TGCAGTGCTTGGGGCTATTCGGGGTCCGGAAACACCATATATTTT.

This clonotype was counted at least ten times. This chain connects TRBV24-1 to TRBJ1-4; TRBD1 matches at 7 bases. The germline V gene encodes CDR1 KGHDR and CDR2 SFDVKD. V shed 10 bases, J shed 7 bases, and the junction held 11 bases outside the gene matches. CDR3 length equals 14 residues. The CDR3 region has the DNA TGTGCCACTTCTACAGGGGCGCGGGGTGAAAAACTGTTTTTT. This sequence encodes CATSTGARGEKLFF.

There are many counts of this clonotype. The chain uses TRBV15 and TRBJ2-7; perhaps TRBD1 as D (6 bases). The CDR3 spans 16 residues. V was pared by 5 bases and J by 2 bases, with 19 bases between. Germline CDR1 LNHNV, CDR2 YYDKDF (reference sequence). The CDR3 DNA follows: TGTGCCACCAGCTTTTCGAGGGACGCAGGGGCCTACGAGCAGTACTTC. It yields the protein CATSFSRDAGAYEQYF.

This clonotype occurred many times. This rearrangement joins TRBV24-1 to TRBJ1-1, with D hard to call. CDR3 length equals 13 residues. Germline values: CDR1 KGHDR, CDR2 SFDVKD. V lost 1 base and J 0 bases, leaving 2 bases between the germline ends. CDR3 sequence (DNA): TGTGCCACCAGTGATTTCTTGAACACTGAAGCTTTCTTT. Protein: CATSDFLNTEAFF.

This clonotype was observed at least ten times. V and J are TRBV20-1 and TRBJ2-7; 9 positions agree with TRBD2. The CDR3 extends over 12 amino acids. Germline trimming cut 6 bases from V and 4 bases from J; bases unmatched to any gene: 4. Germline CDR1 and CDR2: DFQATT and SNEGSKA (reference sequence). The CDR3 here is CSAGGLAYEQYF. The CDR3 DNA follows: TGCAGTGCGGGGGGACTAGCTTACGAGCAGTACTTC.

This clonotype was found a few times. This may be a read error: a much more frequent sequence differs by one nucleotide. This rearrangement joins TRBV7-2 to TRBJ2-5; the D is unclear. CDR1 and CDR2 (germline): SGHTA, FQGNSA. The CDR3 has 14 residues. This CDR3 is CAGSLVPLGETQYF. In DNA, the CDR3 is TGTGCCGGCAGCTTAGTACCCCTGGGGGAGACCCAGTACTTC.

J is TRBJ1-5 and V is TRBV19; perhaps TRBD1 as D (6 bases). The CDR3 sequence is 17 residues long. The germline V and J ends were trimmed by 7 bases and 0 bases, with 19 bases remaining between them. Germline V CDR1 and CDR2: LNHDA, SQIVND (reference sequence). CDR3 DNA sequence: TGTGCCAGTACCTTACTGGGACACCCTTATAGCAATCAGCCCCAGCATTTT. Translation: CASTLLGHPYSNQPQHF. The full variable domain, completed using reference TRBV19 and TRBJ1-5, is DGGITQSPKYLFRKEGQNVTLSCEQNLNHDAMYWYRQDPGQGLRLIYYSQIVNDFQKGDIAEGYSVSREKKESFPLTVTSAQKNPTAFYLCASTLLGHPYSNQPQHFGDGTRLSIL.

This clonotype was seen at least ten times. The chain has TRBV19 and TRBJ2-1; 7 bases map to TRBD1. The germline CDR1 and CDR2 sequences are LNHDA and SQIVND (reference sequence). V shed 4 bases, J shed 5 bases, and the junction held 11 bases outside the gene matches. This CDR3 comprises 16 residues. In DNA form, the CDR3 reads TGTGCCAGTAGTAGAGACCGGGACAGCCTCCACAATGAGCAGTTCTTC. Its translation: CASSRDRDSLHNEQFF.

The sample holds many counts of this clonotype. The DNA of the CDR3 is TGTGCCAGCACCTTAGGGGGGGCCAACGTCCTGACTTTC. It encodes CASTLGGANVLTF. The chain combines TRBV12-3 or TRBV12-4 with TRBJ2-6; D is ambiguous. The V and J ends lost 7 bases and 4 bases respectively, with 8 bases between them. The CDR3 sequence is 13 residues long.

This clonotype was recorded many times. V usage is TRBV11-3 and J usage is TRBJ2-5; tentative D call: TRBD2 (6 bases). The germline V gene encodes CDR1 SGHNT and CDR2 YENEEA. This CDR3 has 13 residues. The V and J ends lost 5 bases and 5 bases respectively, with 12 bases between them. The CDR3 nucleotides read TGTGCCAGCAGCCGTTGGGGGGAGGAGACCCAGTACTTC. This codes for CASSRWGEETQYF. Full variable domain (rest looked up from reference TRBV11-3 and TRBJ2-5): EAGVVQSPRYKIIEKKQPVAFWCNPISGHNTLYWYLQNLGQGPELLIRYENEEAVDDSQLPKDRFSAERLKGVDSTLKIQPAELGDSAVYLCASSRWGEETQYFGPGTRLLVL.

A few counts support this clonotype. The V and J genes are TRBV6-1 and TRBJ2-1; D possibly corresponds to TRBD2 (7 bases). The CDR3 sequence is 15 residues long. CDR1 MNHNS and CDR2 SASEGT come from the germline V gene. V was cut by 5 bases and J by 4 bases, with 15 bases left in between. Written as DNA, the CDR3 is TGTGCCAGCAGTCCAACTAGGGGGGGATACAATGAGCAGTTCTTC. This encodes CASSPTRGGYNEQFF.

On this clonotype itself: This likely traces to a read error, being one base from a far larger clone. The chain recombines TRBV28 with TRBJ1-1; perhaps TRBD1 as D (5 bases). The germline V and J ends were trimmed by 5 bases and 3 bases, with 13 bases remaining between them. This CDR3 is 14 amino acids long. Germline V gene lookup returns CDR1 MDHEN and CDR2 SYDVKM. CDR3 loop: CASSVGGTDTEAFF. The CDR3 coding sequence is TGTGCCAGCAGTGTAGGAGGGACGGACACTGAAGCTTTCTTT. The variable domain in full, with the rest retrieved from reference TRBV28 and TRBJ1-1, is DVKVTQSSRYLVKRTGEKVFLECVQDMDHENMFWYRQDPGLGLRLIYFSYDVKMKEKGDIPEGYSVSREKKERFSLILESASTNQTSMYLCASSVGGTDTEAFFGQGTRLTVV.

This clonotype was counted ten times or more. This sequence joins TRBV5-1 and TRBJ1-1; weak D call: TRBD1 (5 bases). The CDR3 has 15 residues. The V end lost 0 bases, the J end lost 1 base, and 10 bases lay between the germline ends. The germline V gene encodes CDR1 SGHRS and CDR2 YFSETQ. The CDR3 loop is CASSLEGPPNTEAFF. CDR3 nucleotides: TGCGCCAGCAGCTTGGAGGGGCCGCCGAACACTGAAGCTTTCTTT.

Ten or more counts support this clonotype. The rearrangement uses TRBV5-5 and TRBJ1-6, with TRBD1 as a possible D gene (5 bases). V dropped 4 bases and J dropped 6 bases, with 17 bases sitting between them. CDR1 is SGHKS and CDR2 is YYEKEE in the germline V gene (reference sequence). The CDR3 has 16 residues. The CDR3 nucleotides are TGTGCCAGCAGCCGACAAGGCTCGGGGACTAATTCACCCCTCCACTTT. As protein: CASSRQGSGTNSPLHF. Looking up the rest from reference TRBV5-5 and TRBJ1-6 gives the full variable domain: DAGVTQSPTHLIKTRGQQVTLRCSPISGHKSVSWYQQVLGQGPQFIFQYYEKEERGRGNFPDRFSARQFPNYSSELNVNALLLGDSALYLCASSRQGSGTNSPLHFGNGTRLTVT.

The genes are TRBV11-2 and TRBJ2-5, with TRBD1 identical over 11 bases. The junction had 8 bases not matched to a gene; V was cut back by 3 bases and J by 5 bases. The CDR3 is 16 amino acids. Germline V gene lookup returns CDR1 SGHAT and CDR2 FQNNGV. CDR3 in amino acids: CASSFRGQGVLETQYF. The CDR3 DNA reads as TGTGCCAGCAGCTTTAGGGGACAGGGGGTTTTGGAGACCCAGTACTTC.